These 20 T cell receptor beta chains were sequenced from one sample in a study of T-cell reconstitution after alpha-beta-depleted transplantation in children. The TCRbeta library was prepared with unique molecular identifiers. Each CDR3 protein is one row after TCRdb ran MiXCR on the PCR reads. The data show around 76,000 distinct CDR3 sequences, over 15% seen once. The sample here was PBMCs, mostly from graft donor cells, taken 360 days after TCRalphabeta/CD19-depleted stem cell transplant. These receptors all stem from a male patient aged 2 to 10 who had a stem cell transplant for acute lymphoblastic leukemia, so the T cells may come from the graft donor.

V usage is TRBV25-1 and J usage is TRBJ2-1; maybe TRBD1 (6 bases). CDR3 length: 17 residues. Germline assignment: CDR1 MGHDK and CDR2 SYGVNS. V lost 4 bases, J lost 0 bases, and 16 bases lay in between. CDR3 DNA: TGTGCCAGCAGTGGACGACAGGAAAGTACCTCCTACAATGAGCAGTTCTTC. Translated: CASSGRQESTSYNEQFF.

This clonotype was seen repeatedly, ten times or more. J is TRBJ2-1 and V is TRBV20-1; D perhaps matches TRBD1 (5 bases). Per germline, CDR1 DFQATT and CDR2 SNEGSKA (reference sequence). The length of the CDR3 is 13 residues. The CDR3 region has the DNA TGCAGCGGAGTAGGGGAACTATCAAATGAGCAGTTCTTC. It encodes CSGVGELSNEQFF.

The chain uses TRBV5-1 and TRBJ1-6; D remains ambiguous. CDR3 length equals 14 residues. V lost 0 bases and J lost 7, with 8 bases in between. Per the germline V gene, CDR1 is SGHRS and CDR2 is YFSETQ. CDR3 sequence (DNA): TGCGCCAGCAGCTTGGAGGGTAGGAATTCACCCCTCCACTTT. It specifies CASSLEGRNSPLHF.

The rearrangement links TRBV6-5 to TRBJ1-4; 8 bases align to TRBD1. The CDR3 has 15 residues. V gave up 2 bases and J gave up 11 bases; unmatched junction bases: 10. Germline V gene data show CDR1 as MNHEY and CDR2 as SVGAGI. Here the CDR3 reads CASSYQQGAKWKLFF. The CDR3 nucleotides read TGTGCCAGCAGTTACCAGCAGGGGGCGAAATGGAAACTGTTTTTT.

The chain carries TRBV30 and TRBJ2-3, with D uncertain. Germline V gene lookup returns CDR1 GTSNPN and CDR2 SVGIG (reference sequence). V lost 3 bases and J 2 bases, leaving 18 bases between the germline ends. The CDR3 sequence is 16 residues long. This chain's CDR3 is CAWRTRSPVSTDTQYF. The CDR3 bases are TGTGCCTGGAGGACCCGCAGCCCAGTATCCACAGATACGCAGTATTTT.

V is TRBV6-1 and J is TRBJ1-1, with 7 bases fitting TRBD1. V dropped 6 bases and J dropped 5; count of bases not matched to a gene: 6. The germline gives CDR1 MNHNS, CDR2 SASEGT. The CDR3 runs 13 residues. The CDR3 is CASRRDRGTEAFF. For the CDR3, the DNA is TGTGCCAGCAGGCGGGACAGAGGGACTGAAGCTTTCTTT.

The sample holds many counts of this clonotype. The junction does not match germline at one end; this may be a read error. V gene TRBV3-1 combines with J gene TRBJ2-1; weak D call: TRBD2 (5 bases). The CDR3 runs to 15 residues. Germline CDR1 is LGHDT and CDR2 is YNNKEL (reference sequence). CDR3 residues: CASSEESGDLLLLLF. Written as DNA, the CDR3 is TGTGCCAGCAGCGAAGAGAGCGGCGACCTCCTCCTCCTACTCTTC.

The rearrangement joins TRBV7-9 to TRBJ2-1, with 7 bases fitting TRBD2. The CDR3 length is 16 residues. The germline V gene has CDR1 SEHNR and CDR2 FQNEAQ (reference sequence). The ends lost 4 bases at V and 0 bases at J; junction bases unmatched: 6. This CDR3 reads CASSSKRDHSYNEQFF. CDR3 nucleotide sequence: TGTGCCAGCAGCTCCAAGCGGGACCACTCCTACAATGAGCAGTTCTTC.

This clonotype appeared many times. The chain recombines TRBV19 with TRBJ2-3; 11 bases match TRBD2. Trimming removed 4 bases from V and 6 bases from J; junction bases left unmatched: 9. Germline values: CDR1 LNHDA, CDR2 SQIVND (reference sequence). CDR3 size: 16 residues. The CDR3 sequence: CASSTIAGGRADTQYF. Written as DNA, the CDR3 is TGTGCCAGTAGTACAATAGCGGGAGGGAGGGCGGATACGCAGTATTTT.

This clonotype was picked up many times. The gene calls are TRBV12-3 or TRBV12-4 and TRBJ2-3; TRBD2 might be the D (6 bases). V lost 6 bases, J lost 6 bases, and 16 bases lay in between. This CDR3 comprises 14 residues. The CDR3 DNA is TGTGCCAGCAGCTTGGGGGGAAGTGCTGATACGCAGTATTTT. Encoded protein: CASSLGGSADTQYF.

In its sample, this clonotype was seen many times. The CDR3 nucleotides are TGTGCCAGCAGCTCCTCCAAAAGGGGCCAGTACTTC. Translation gives CASSSSKRGQYF. The genes are TRBV12-3 or TRBV12-4 and TRBJ2-5; D perhaps matches TRBD1 (5 bases). The V end was cut by 6 bases, the J end by 10 bases, with 15 bases between. The CDR3 runs 12 residues.

This clonotype was seen a handful of times. V and J are TRBV4-1 and TRBJ2-3; D is unclear. The V end lost 5 bases, the J end lost 1 base, and 13 bases lay between the germline ends. The CDR3 consists of 15 residues. Germline V gene lookup returns CDR1 MGHRA and CDR2 YSYEKL. CDR3 amino acids: CASSKFPLGTDTQYF. In DNA, the CDR3 is TGCGCCAGCAGCAAATTTCCTTTGGGCACAGATACGCAGTATTTT.

The chain joins TRBV6-5 to TRBJ2-5; 7 bases are a match to TRBD1. Germline assignment: CDR1 MNHEY and CDR2 SVGAGI. The trim removed 7 bases at V and 5 bases at J, leaving 1 base unmatched. The CDR3 runs to 11 residues. DNA for the CDR3: TGTGCCAGCATACAGGGGGAGACCCAGTACTTC. It is translated as CASIQGETQYF.

A few counts support this clonotype. The chain recombines TRBV28 with TRBJ2-1, with 7 bases aligning to TRBD2. In germline, CDR1 is MDHEN, CDR2 SYDVKM. With 5 bases clipped from V and 2 bases from J, the junction kept 9 bases outside the gene matches. This CDR3 is built from 16 residues. This chain's CDR3 is CASSTPASGPYNEQFF. Written as DNA, the CDR3 is TGTGCCAGCAGTACCCCGGCTAGCGGACCCTACAATGAGCAGTTCTTC.

The chain joins TRBV4-1 to TRBJ2-1; TRBD2 aligns across 12 bases. The germline V gene has CDR1 MGHRA and CDR2 YSYEKL. This CDR3 region has 19 residues. The V segment lost 3 bases and the J segment 6 bases; nucleotides outside the gene matches: 15. The CDR3 DNA reads as TGCGCCAGCAGCCAGGATACTAGCGGGAGGACCCTTGGGGGCAATGAGCAGTTCTTC. Its protein is CASSQDTSGRTLGGNEQFF.

This rearrangement joins TRBV12-3 or TRBV12-4 to TRBJ1-3; D is unresolved. V lost 6 bases to trimming and J lost 1 base, with 7 bases between them. This CDR3 contains 13 residues. The CDR3 loop is CASSPASGNTIYF. Written as DNA, the CDR3 is TGTGCCAGCAGCCCTGCGTCTGGAAACACCATATATTTT.

This chain links TRBV15 with TRBJ2-7; weak D call: TRBD1 (6 bases). Trimming removed 3 bases at V and 2 bases at J, with 8 bases between. This CDR3 is built from 13 residues. CDR1 and CDR2 from the germline V gene are LNHNV and YYDKDF (reference sequence). CDR3 DNA sequence: TGTGCCACCAGCAGGGGGGCCGCCTACGAGCAGTACTTC. It specifies CATSRGAAYEQYF.

The chain employs TRBV6-2 or TRBV6-3 and TRBJ2-1; 9 bases agree with TRBD2. The CDR3 length is 16 residues. Germline trimming cut 0 bases from V and 3 bases from J; bases unmatched to any gene: 3. Germline V gene lookup returns CDR1 MNHEY and CDR2 SVGEGT. The chain's CDR3 is CASSYSRAGGYNEQFF. As DNA, the CDR3 is TGTGCCAGCAGTTACTCGCGAGCGGGAGGCTACAATGAGCAGTTCTTC.

The chain recombines TRBV5-1 with TRBJ2-1, with 10 bases that match TRBD2. The CDR3 totals 15 residues. The V gene's germline CDR1 is SGHRS and CDR2 YFSETQ. The trim removed 2 bases at V and 9 bases at J, leaving 8 bases unmatched. CDR3 sequence: CASSFDTSGTFEQFF. As DNA, the CDR3 is TGCGCCAGCAGCTTCGACACTAGCGGGACTTTTGAGCAGTTCTTC.

The chain employs TRBV5-1 and TRBJ2-3; D is undetermined. This CDR3 has 14 residues. Germline V gene data show CDR1 as SGHRS and CDR2 as YFSETQ. V lost 4 bases and J 4 bases, leaving 13 bases between the germline ends. DNA for the CDR3: TGCGCCAGCAGCCCAGGAACGTTCCCAGATACGCAGTATTTT. It encodes CASSPGTFPDTQYF.